A single sample gave rise to the 2 T cell receptor beta chains below, sequenced in a study of T-cell reconstitution after alpha-beta-depleted transplantation in children. For TCRbeta, the library was prepared with unique molecular identifiers. MiXCR, applied by TCRdb to the PCR reads, yields one record per CDR3 protein. Among a few hundred thousand distinct CDR3 sequences listed, around 13% were seen once. The sequenced sample was PBMCs, mostly from graft donor cells, obtained 360 days after TCRalphabeta/CD19-depleted stem cell transplant. The receptors derive from a male patient between 10 and 17 years old who had a stem cell transplant for acute myeloid leukemia, so the T cells may come from the graft donor.

The gene calls are TRBV15 and TRBJ2-1; 10 nucleotides line up with TRBD2. Germline CDR1 is LNHNV and CDR2 is YYDKDF (reference sequence). The CDR3 consists of 21 residues. Losses at the gene ends were 0 bases for V and 9 bases for J; bases not matched to a gene: 23. The CDR3, as DNA: TGTGCCACCAGCAGAGATCTGGGTTCACTAGCGGGGACACCCTACCTTCCTGAGCAGTTCTTC. This gives the protein CATSRDLGSLAGTPYLPEQFF.

V and J are TRBV6-5 and TRBJ2-3, with D possibly matching TRBD2 (6 bases). CDR3 length: 16 amino acids. Germline V lookup: CDR1 MNHEY, CDR2 SVGAGI. V gave up 0 bases and J gave up 2 bases, with 12 bases separating them. CDR3 loop: CASSYSGSPYTDTQYF. The CDR3 DNA reads TGTGCCAGCAGTTACTCCGGGAGCCCATACACAGATACGCAGTATTTT.